Below, 22 T cell receptor beta chains from the same sample are listed, as sequenced in a study of tumor-infiltrating lymphocytes in primary liver carcinoma. Germline DNA was also extracted, while the blood RNA originated from unsorted whole blood. Making TCR beta cDNA involved around 500 ng total RNA and a constant-region primer. Three nested multiplex PCR rounds, a slightly modified ARM-PCR method, built the TCR beta libraries. Forward primers for TRBV1-TRBV30 and a C-beta reverse primer served the first two PCR rounds, at about 9 cycles each. TCRdb called the multiplex PCR reads again in MiXCR, with one record for every CDR3 protein. The sample contains hundreds of thousands of distinct CDR3 sequences, almost 60% of which appear only once. The sample taken for sequencing was peripheral blood. The source is a young woman with primary liver carcinoma and hepatitis B virus infection.

The chain employs TRBV12-3 or TRBV12-4 and TRBJ2-7; 7 bases align to TRBD1. V lost 4 bases to trimming and J lost 2 bases; unmatched junction nucleotides: 8. This CDR3 has 15 amino acids. DNA of the CDR3: TGTGCCAGCAGTTCGCCGGCCGGACAGGCCTACGAGCAGTACTTC. It codes for CASSSPAGQAYEQYF.

With regard to this clonotype: A read error may produce the germline difference seen at one junction end. V usage is TRBV4-1 and J usage is TRBJ2-7; unclear D gene. Germline-derived CDR1 and CDR2 are MGHRA and YSYEKL. The CDR3 runs 14 residues. For the CDR3, the DNA is TGCGCCAGCAGCCAAGATTGGGGATCCTACGCGCAGTACTTC. Translated: CASSQDWGSYAQYF.

The count of this clonotype is one. The junction departs from the called germline gene at one end, perhaps through a read error. The genes are TRBV11-2 and TRBJ2-5, with 9 bases aligning to TRBD1. CDR3 size: 13 residues. CDR1 and CDR2 from the germline V gene are SGHAT and FQNNGV. CDR3 residues: CASSTGGGGTQYF. The CDR3 DNA sequence: TGCGCCAGCAGCACAGGGGGCGGGGGGACCCAGTACTTC. The full variable domain, with the rest looked up from reference TRBV11-2 and TRBJ2-5, is EAGVAQSPRYKIIEKRQSVAFWCNPISGHATLYWYQQILGQGPKLLIQFQNNGVVDDSQLPKDRFSAERLKGVDSTLKIQPAKLEDSAVYLCASSTGGGGTQYFGPGTRLLVL.

As concerns this clonotype: This could be a read error, since a much larger clone is one nucleotide away. In DNA form, the CDR3 reads TGCAGCGTTGTTCGGGGATTGAACAGTGAAGCTTTCTTT. It specifies CSVVRGLNSEAFF. This chain joins TRBV29-1 and TRBJ1-1; D uncertain. Germline V lookup: CDR1 SQVTM, CDR2 ANQGSEA. This CDR3 is built from 13 residues.

Note on this clonotype: A clone one base away is much larger, so this may be a read error. Likely a read error: the CDR3 ends without its conserved phenylalanine or tryptophan. The chain has TRBV5-5 and TRBJ2-5; D might be TRBD2 (6 bases). V lost 6 bases and J lost 3, with 12 bases in between. Germline lookup yields CDR1 SGHKS and CDR2 YYEKEE (reference sequence). The CDR3 length is 13 residues. As DNA, the CDR3 is TGTGCCAGCACCCGGGGGACGGAAGAGACCCAGTACCTC. Translated: CASTRGTEETQYL.

V usage is TRBV5-4 and J usage is TRBJ1-4, with a tentative D call TRBD1 (5 bases). Trimming took off 2 bases at V and 6 bases at J, with 14 bases between the two ends. The CDR3 is made up of 15 amino acids. Germline V lookup: CDR1 SGHNT, CDR2 YYREEE (reference sequence). The CDR3 loop reads CASSLSGQKDEKLFF. CDR3 nucleotides: TGTGCCAGCAGCTTATCGGGGCAGAAGGATGAAAAACTGTTTTTT.

Concerning this clonotype: This may be a read error, as it is one base from a much larger clone. The chain employs TRBV6-5 and TRBJ2-2; the D is unclear. CDR3 length: 15 residues. Germline assignment: CDR1 MNHEY and CDR2 SVGAGI. V was pared by 6 bases and J by 3 bases, with 14 bases between. CDR3 amino acids: CASRQGPGDTGELFF. DNA for the CDR3: TGTGCCAGCAGACAAGGACCAGGAGACACCGGGGAGCTGTTTTTT.

This clonotype appeared once. The chain links TRBV5-6 to TRBJ1-3; D is perhaps TRBD1 (5 bases). Trimming cost V 4 bases and J 0 bases, with 17 bases left between them. The CDR3 loop spans 17 amino acids. Germline V gene data show CDR1 as SGHDT and CDR2 as YYEEEE. The DNA of the CDR3 is TGTGCCAGCAGCGGGAGGCTGGGGCTCCGCTCTGGAAACACCATATATTTT. This gives the protein CASSGRLGLRSGNTIYF.

This clonotype occurred a few times. The chain recombines TRBV7-9 with TRBJ2-1; D call uncertain. V lost 2 bases to trimming and J lost 10 bases, with 15 bases between them. There are 14 residues in the CDR3. In germline, CDR1 is SEHNR, CDR2 FQNEAQ (reference sequence). CDR3 nucleotide sequence: TGTGCCAGCAGCTTAAGACACGGGCAGGAGGAGCAGTTCTTC. Protein product: CASSLRHGQEEQFF.

The chain uses TRBV28 and TRBJ2-7; D unclear. This CDR3 comprises 15 residues. Germline CDR1 MDHEN, CDR2 SYDVKM. Trimming stripped 6 bases from V and 0 bases from J, with 15 bases between. The chain's CDR3 is CASRSPRPPSYEQYF. The DNA for the CDR3 is TGTGCCAGCAGGTCCCCCCGGCCTCCCTCCTACGAGCAGTACTTC.

This clonotype occurred a few times. The chain joins TRBV4-1 to TRBJ2-5; no definite D call. Germline-derived CDR1 and CDR2 are MGHRA and YSYEKL. CDR3 length: 13 residues. V was cut by 1 base and J by 2 bases, with 5 bases left in between. The CDR3 sequence is CASSQGRQETQYF. CDR3 in DNA: TGCGCCAGCAGCCAAGGCAGGCAAGAGACCCAGTACTTC.

In regard to this clonotype: Mismatch with germline at one junction end may stem from a read error. The V call is TRBV14, the J call TRBJ2-1; D is uncertain. The germline V gene encodes CDR1 SGHDN and CDR2 FVKESK. CDR3 length: 13 residues. This CDR3 reads CANSQDHYREQFF. CDR3 bases: TGTGCCAACAGCCAAGACCATTATCGCGAGCAGTTCTTC. The variable domain in full, with the rest retrieved from reference TRBV14 and TRBJ2-1, is EAGVTQFPSHSVIEKGQTVTLRCDPISGHDNLYWYRRVMGKEIKFLLHFVKESKQDESGMPNNRFLAERTGGTYSTLKVQPAELEDSGVYFCANSQDHYREQFFGPGTRLTVL.

The rearrangement joins TRBV30 to TRBJ1-1; maybe TRBD1 (5 bases). CDR1 is GTSNPN, CDR2 SVGIG, per germline (reference sequence). The CDR3 is 13 residues long. Trimming cost V 2 bases and J 2 bases, with 9 bases left between them. The CDR3 reads CAWSLTVNTEAFF. The CDR3, as DNA: TGTGCCTGGAGTCTGACAGTCAACACTGAAGCTTTCTTT.

Of note for this clonotype: A clone one base away is much larger, so this may be a read error. Since no conserved phenylalanine or tryptophan closes the CDR3, a read error is the likely cause. V is TRBV6-1 and J is TRBJ1-1; 10 bases align to TRBD1. Germline V gene lookup returns CDR1 MNHNS and CDR2 SASEGT. CDR3 length: 13 amino acids. The V segment lost 6 bases and the J segment 10 bases; nucleotides outside the gene matches: 8. This CDR3 reads CASSGDRGAGAFV. As DNA, the CDR3 is TGTGCCAGCAGCGGGGACAGGGGAGCAGGAGCTTTCGTT.

This clonotype occurred a few times. This chain's CDR3 is CSVITPRGAYEQYF. CDR3 bases: TGCAGCGTTATAACCCCCAGGGGCGCCTACGAGCAGTACTTC. The chain uses TRBV29-1 and TRBJ2-7; D might be TRBD1 (6 bases). CDR3 length equals 14 residues. V lost 5 bases and J lost 2, with 16 bases in between. Germline values: CDR1 SQVTM, CDR2 ANQGSEA.

The chain links TRBV30 to TRBJ2-7; D remains unclear. Germline-derived CDR1 and CDR2 are GTSNPN and SVGIG (reference sequence). This CDR3 comprises 8 residues. DNA of the CDR3: TGTGCTCTGAACGAGCAGTACTTC. This encodes CALNEQYF. Combining the CDR3 with reference TRBV30 and TRBJ2-7 gives the whole variable domain SQTIHQWPATLVQPVGSPLSLECTVEGTSNPNLYWYRQAAGRGLQLLFYSVGIGQISSEVPQNLSASRPQDRQFILSSKKLLLSDSGFYLCALNEQYFGPGTRLTVT.

This clonotype is termed medium-sized. This rearrangement joins TRBV11-2 to TRBJ2-7; 13 positions agree with TRBD2. The V gene end was trimmed by 2 bases and the J gene end by 6 bases; junction bases not matched to a gene: 4. The CDR3 totals 15 residues. Germline CDR1 SGHAT, CDR2 FQNNGV. CDR3 bases: TGTGCCAGCAGCTTATCTGGACTAGCGGGAGCCGAGCAGTACTTC. Amino acid sequence: CASSLSGLAGAEQYF.

On this clonotype: An end of the junction does not agree with germline; a read error may underlie this. The rearrangement joins TRBV7-2 to TRBJ1-1, with unresolved D. The CDR3 has 13 amino acids. Germline CDR1 reads SGHTA; CDR2 reads FQGNSA. CDR3 sequence: CASSYLQNIEAFF. Here the CDR3 DNA reads TGTGCCAGCAGCTATCTACAGAACATTGAAGCTTTCTTT. Filled out from reference TRBV7-2 and TRBJ1-1, the complete variable domain reads GAGVSQSPSNKVTEKGKDVELRCDPISGHTALYWYRQSLGQGLEFLIYFQGNSAPDKSGLPSDRFSAERTGGSVSTLTIQRTQQEDSAVYLCASSYLQNIEAFFGQGTRLTVV.

Points on this clonotype: This sequence may be a read error, since a much larger clone differs from it by one base. V is TRBV4-2 and J is TRBJ2-5; D perhaps matches TRBD2 (6 bases). Germline V CDR1 and CDR2: LGHNA, YNFKEQ. Trimming removed 0 bases at V and 3 bases at J, with 14 bases between. This CDR3 spans 16 amino acids. CDR3 coding DNA: TGTGCCAGCAGCCAAGACCAGTCCACGGGGGAAGAGACCCAGTACTTC. It specifies CASSQDQSTGEETQYF.

In its sample, this clonotype was seen once. A much bigger clone sits one base away, suggesting this may be a read error. The rearrangement joins TRBV12-3 or TRBV12-4 to TRBJ2-7; D is possibly TRBD2 (5 bases). The CDR3 runs to 14 residues. V lost 7 bases to trimming and J lost 4 bases, with 17 bases between them. As DNA, the CDR3 is TGTGCCAGCAAGAGGATAGGGAGACTTTACGAGCAGTACTTC. This sequence encodes CASKRIGRLYEQYF.

This clonotype was seen repeatedly, ten times or more. The J gene is TRBJ2-7, the V gene TRBV6-2 or TRBV6-3; maybe TRBD1 (5 bases). The CDR3 has 16 amino acids. The germline CDR1 and CDR2 sequences are MNHEY and SVGEGT. V was cut by 2 bases and J by 2 bases, with 16 bases left in between. CDR3 nucleotides: TGTGCCAGCAGTTACCGTTTGCGCAGGGTGACCTACGAGCAGTACTTC. Protein sequence: CASSYRLRRVTYEQYF.

The V and J genes are TRBV29-1 and TRBJ2-3; 13 bases line up with TRBD2. Germline trimming cut 8 bases from V and 5 bases from J; bases unmatched to any gene: 7. The CDR3 consists of 14 residues. The V gene's germline CDR1 is SQVTM and CDR2 ANQGSEA. This chain's CDR3 is CSSRLAGGRDTQYF. DNA for the CDR3: TGCAGCTCCCGACTAGCGGGGGGAAGAGATACGCAGTATTTT.